Below are 19 T cell receptor beta chains sequenced from a single sample in a study of metastatic and nonmetastatic thyroid tumors. With MiXCR, TCRdb called clones anew from the PCR reads. The sample includes 75,000 to 100,000 clones, about 12% of them seen just once. All patients reached thyroid surgery having received no treatment beforehand. Material for sequencing was blood. The receptors originated from a female donor with papillary thyroid cancer or a benign thyroid nodule (not recorded which). Some clones in this sample may be carry-over from other donors' samples.

The table lists this clone with many counts. The rearrangement joins TRBV6-1 to TRBJ2-2, with TRBD2 as a possible D gene (6 bases). The V and J ends lost 6 bases and 4 bases respectively, with 18 bases between them. The CDR3 length is 16 residues. Germline V gives CDR1 MNHNS, CDR2 SASEGT. The CDR3 DNA reads TGTGCCAGCAGGCCCACAGCGGTGGGGGGCACCGGGGAGCTGTTTTTT. This encodes CASRPTAVGGTGELFF.

This clone has a count of ten or more. The chain carries TRBV12-3 or TRBV12-4 and TRBJ1-2; unclear D gene. V was pared by 3 bases and J by 3 bases, with 11 bases between. CDR3 size: 14 residues. The CDR3 nucleotides read TGTGCCAGCAGTTTTGACGGATCCTACTATGGCTACACCTTC. Translation gives CASSFDGSYYGYTF.

This clone was seen at least ten times. The chain joins TRBV6-1 to TRBJ2-7; weak D call: TRBD2 (5 bases). Germline V gives CDR1 MNHNS, CDR2 SASEGT. Trimming left V 5 bases short and J 2 bases short, with 16 bases between. The CDR3 has 15 residues. CDR3 bases: TGTGCCAGCAGTCGGTTAGCGATCGGTCCCTACGAGCAGTACTTC. This encodes CASSRLAIGPYEQYF.

Ten or more counts support this clone. V usage is TRBV20-1 and J usage is TRBJ2-7, with TRBD2 identical over 7 bases. With V trimmed by 5 bases and J by 3 bases, 10 bases remained unmatched. Germline CDR1 is DFQATT and CDR2 is SNEGSKA (reference sequence). CDR3 length: 14 amino acids. DNA for the CDR3: TGCAGTGCTGGCCCGGCTAGCGGTTACTACGAGCAGTACTTC. As protein: CSAGPASGYYEQYF.

This clone was detected ten times or more. The chain recombines TRBV19 with TRBJ1-2; D is unclear. V lost 6 bases and J lost 4, with 18 bases in between. The CDR3 has 15 residues. From germline, CDR1 is LNHDA and CDR2 SQIVND (reference sequence). The CDR3: CASSPEEHLFYGYTF. As DNA, the CDR3 is TGTGCCAGTAGCCCGGAGGAACACCTTTTCTATGGCTACACCTTC.

Many counts were recorded for this clone. The chain combines TRBV7-2 with TRBJ2-7; D remains ambiguous. CDR1 and CDR2 (germline): SGHTA, FQGNSA. CDR3 length: 15 amino acids. V lost 6 bases and J 1 base, leaving 16 bases between the germline ends. The CDR3 is CASSTTPIASYEQYF. The CDR3 DNA is TGTGCCAGCAGTACTACACCCATCGCGTCCTACGAGCAGTACTTC.

This clone showed up many times. The chain joins TRBV7-2 to TRBJ2-7; 9 bases map to TRBD2. Per germline, CDR1 SGHTA and CDR2 FQGNSA. This CDR3 region has 12 residues. V shed 1 base, J shed 12 bases, and the junction held 4 bases outside the gene matches. The CDR3 DNA sequence: TGTGCCAGCAGCTTAGAGGGACTAGCCCTGTACTTC. As protein: CASSLEGLALYF.

This clone was seen repeatedly, ten times or more. The chain carries TRBV6-1 and TRBJ1-2; 7 nucleotides align to TRBD1. Looked up from germline, CDR1 is MNHNS and CDR2 is SASEGT. The CDR3 contains 14 residues. The V gene end was trimmed by 5 bases and the J gene end by 8 bases; junction bases not matched to a gene: 11. CDR3 amino acids: CASSRRTGYLGYTF. In DNA form, the CDR3 reads TGTGCCAGCAGTCGAAGGACAGGCTACTTAGGCTACACCTTC.

The sample holds many counts of this clone. V is TRBV7-3 and J is TRBJ1-4; D may be TRBD1 (5 bases). V was cut by 0 bases and J by 0 bases, with 23 bases left in between. Germline CDR1 and CDR2: SGHTA and FQGTGA. The CDR3 consists of 21 residues. CDR3 in amino acids: CASSLTNSGIDGLATNEKLFF. CDR3 in DNA: TGTGCCAGCAGCTTAACTAATTCAGGGATCGATGGCCTGGCAACTAATGAAAAACTGTTTTTT.

This clone came up many times. The chain links TRBV11-1 to TRBJ2-1; TRBD2 aligns across 7 bases. With V trimmed by 6 bases and J by 8 bases, 10 bases remained unmatched. Germline CDR1 reads SGHAT; CDR2 reads FQDESV (reference sequence). This CDR3 comprises 14 residues. The CDR3 reads CASRAGTTLDEQFF. CDR3 coding DNA: TGTGCCAGCAGGGCCGGGACTACGTTGGATGAGCAGTTCTTC.

This clone was counted only a few times. The chain combines TRBV12-3 or TRBV12-4 with TRBJ2-7; D may correspond to TRBD1 or TRBD2 (5 bases each). The ends were cut back, 6 bases at V and 5 bases at J, with 11 bases in the middle. The CDR3 spans 12 residues. For the CDR3, the DNA is TGTGCCAGCAGGAGAGAGGGGAACGAGCAGTACTTC. Amino acid sequence: CASRREGNEQYF.

This clone was counted ten times or more. This chain joins TRBV20-1 and TRBJ2-3; D call uncertain. V lost 3 bases, J lost 0 bases, and 7 bases lay in between. Germline-derived CDR1 and CDR2 are DFQATT and SNEGSKA (reference sequence). The CDR3 is 13 residues long. The CDR3 DNA sequence: TGCAGTGCTAGTGCGGAGAGCACAGATACGCAGTATTTT. It encodes CSASAESTDTQYF.

This clone has only a few counts. The chain links TRBV28 to TRBJ2-7; TRBD2 matches 7 bases. The V gene's germline CDR1 is MDHEN and CDR2 SYDVKM. This CDR3 has 15 residues. V gave up 2 bases and J gave up 7 bases; unmatched junction bases: 11. CDR3 DNA sequence: TGTGCCAGCAGTTTACCCGGGCTAGCGGCTTGGGAGCAGTACTTC. Translating it yields CASSLPGLAAWEQYF. Full variable domain (remainder filled in from reference TRBV28 and TRBJ2-7): DVKVTQSSRYLVKRTGEKVFLECVQDMDHENMFWYRQDPGLGLRLIYFSYDVKMKEKGDIPEGYSVSREKKERFSLILESASTNQTSMYLCASSLPGLAAWEQYFGPGTRLTVT.

In its sample, this clone was seen a few times. The chain links TRBV12-3 or TRBV12-4 to TRBJ2-5, with TRBD1 matching 10 bases. The ends lost 3 bases at V and 5 bases at J; junction bases unmatched: 12. The CDR3 runs to 17 residues. The CDR3 loop reads CASSLDGDRGGGETQYF. CDR3 bases: TGTGCCAGCAGTTTGGATGGGGACAGGGGAGGAGGGGAGACCCAGTACTTC.

This clone was seen only a few times. V gene TRBV6-1 combines with J gene TRBJ1-1; D uncertain. This CDR3 comprises 13 residues. From germline, CDR1 is MNHNS and CDR2 SASEGT. With 6 bases removed from V and 12 bases from J, the gap between germline ends came to 20 bases. The CDR3: CASRYHIGVLSFF. The CDR3 DNA is TGTGCCAGCAGGTATCATATTGGGGTGCTGTCTTTCTTT.

This clone was seen repeatedly, ten times or more. This chain uses TRBV9 with TRBJ2-7; TRBD1 matches 9 bases. This CDR3 has 15 residues. The J segment lost 1 base and the V segment lost 2 bases, leaving 4 bases of the junction unmatched. Germline V lookup: CDR1 SGDLS, CDR2 YYNGEE. The CDR3 nucleotides read TGTGCCAGCAGCGTTGAAGGACAGGGGTCCTACGAGCAGTACTTC. It codes for CASSVEGQGSYEQYF.

As for this clone: This sequence may be a read error, since a much larger clone differs from it by one base. The rearrangement uses TRBV29-1 and TRBJ1-2, with 11 bases lining up with TRBD1. V dropped 5 bases and J dropped 8; count of bases not matched to a gene: 13. The germline V gene has CDR1 SQVTM and CDR2 ANQGSEA. There are 15 residues in the CDR3. The DNA for the CDR3 is TGCAGCGTTTTATCCGGGACAGGGGGGAGATGGGGCTACACCTTC. This sequence encodes CSVLSGTGGRWGYTF.

This clone is a singleton in its sample. The chain uses TRBV20-1 and TRBJ2-1, with 13 bases identical to TRBD2. Germline CDR1 DFQATT, CDR2 SNEGSKA (reference sequence). V lost 4 bases and J lost 10; bases outside the gene matches: 10. The CDR3 is 15 amino acids. The chain's CDR3 is CSATSTSGRAREQFF. The DNA for the CDR3 is TGCAGTGCTACCTCCACTAGCGGGAGGGCCCGAGAGCAGTTCTTC.

The gene calls are TRBV5-6 and TRBJ2-7; unclear D gene. The CDR3 spans 16 residues. V was clipped by 2 bases and J by 5 bases, with 20 bases between them. Looked up from germline, CDR1 is SGHDT and CDR2 is YYEEEE. Here the CDR3 reads CASSLPSVSAFHEQYF. Written as DNA, the CDR3 is TGTGCCAGCAGCTTACCTAGTGTGAGTGCTTTCCACGAGCAGTACTTC.